This T cell receptor beta chain was recorded in a study of beta chain features in type 1 diabetes. Findings of the study overall: Patients' naive, central memory and regulatory TCRB repertoires appeared more alike than those of healthy donors.

As every portion of the isolated RNA was reverse transcribed, the sequencing read expressed TCRB transcripts. Profiled with immunoSEQ multiplex PCR; TCRdb holds only in-frame clones, not every one. The sample has 110,000 to 150,000 clones; roughly 10% are singletons. Based on CD45RO/CCR7/CD25/CD127/CD95/CD27, CD4+ regulatory, stem cell-like memory, naive and central memory cells were sorted. The CDR3 is made up of 17 amino acids. After removal of 3 bases from V and 1 base from J, the junction contained 8 bases not matched to a gene. The germline V gene encodes CDR1 SGHTA and CDR2 FQGNSA. This clone was counted ten times or more. The target antigen is unknown.

This chain connects TRBV7-2 to TRBJ2-3; TRBD2 matches 9 bases. The TCR comes from a woman between 40 and 50 years old in good health. The sequenced sample was central memory CD4+ T cells from blood. CDR3: CASSFLSAGGRTDTQYF. As DNA, the CDR3 is TGTGCCAGCAGCTTCCTTTCAGCGGGGGGCCGCACAGATACGCAGTATTTT.